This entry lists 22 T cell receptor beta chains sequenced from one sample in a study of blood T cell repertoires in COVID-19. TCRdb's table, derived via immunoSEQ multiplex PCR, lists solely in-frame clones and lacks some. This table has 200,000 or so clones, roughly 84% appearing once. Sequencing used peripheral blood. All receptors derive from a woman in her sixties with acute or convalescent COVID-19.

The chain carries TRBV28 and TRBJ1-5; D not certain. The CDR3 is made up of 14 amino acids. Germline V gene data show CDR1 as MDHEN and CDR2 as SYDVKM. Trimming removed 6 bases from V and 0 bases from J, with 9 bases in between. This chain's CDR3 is CASSSGNSNQPQHF. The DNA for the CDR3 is TGTGCCAGCAGCTCGGGGAATAGCAATCAGCCCCAGCATTTT. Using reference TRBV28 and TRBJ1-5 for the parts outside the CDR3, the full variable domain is DVKVTQSSRYLVKRTGEKVFLECVQDMDHENMFWYRQDPGLGLRLIYFSYDVKMKEKGDIPEGYSVSREKKERFSLILESASTNQTSMYLCASSSGNSNQPQHFGDGTRLSIL.

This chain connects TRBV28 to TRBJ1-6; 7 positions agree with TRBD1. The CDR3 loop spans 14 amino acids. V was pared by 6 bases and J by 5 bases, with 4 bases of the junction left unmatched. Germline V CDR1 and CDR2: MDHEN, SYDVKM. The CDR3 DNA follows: TGTGCCAGCAGAACAGGGGTGAATAATTCACCCCTCCACTTT. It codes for CASRTGVNNSPLHF.

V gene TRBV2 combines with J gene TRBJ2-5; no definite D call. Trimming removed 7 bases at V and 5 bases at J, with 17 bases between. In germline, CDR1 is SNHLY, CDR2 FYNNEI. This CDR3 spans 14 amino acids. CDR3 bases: TGTGCCAGCATTGAGAGCACCCTCGCGGAGACCCAGTACTTC. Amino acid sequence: CASIESTLAETQYF.

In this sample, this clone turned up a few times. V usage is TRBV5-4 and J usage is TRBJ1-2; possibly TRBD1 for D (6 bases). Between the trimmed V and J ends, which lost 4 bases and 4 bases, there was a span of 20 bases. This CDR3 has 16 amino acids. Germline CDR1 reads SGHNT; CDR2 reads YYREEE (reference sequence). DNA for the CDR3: TGTGCCAGCAGCCCCGGGACACTTAGTAGTGGCTATGGCTACACCTTC. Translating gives CASSPGTLSSGYGYTF.

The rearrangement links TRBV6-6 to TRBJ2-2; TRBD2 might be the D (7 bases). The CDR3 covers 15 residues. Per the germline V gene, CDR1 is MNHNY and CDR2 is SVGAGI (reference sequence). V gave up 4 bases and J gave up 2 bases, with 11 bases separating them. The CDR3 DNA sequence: TGTGCCAGCAGTTTGGGGGGGGCCAACACCGGGGAGCTGTTTTTT. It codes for CASSLGGANTGELFF.

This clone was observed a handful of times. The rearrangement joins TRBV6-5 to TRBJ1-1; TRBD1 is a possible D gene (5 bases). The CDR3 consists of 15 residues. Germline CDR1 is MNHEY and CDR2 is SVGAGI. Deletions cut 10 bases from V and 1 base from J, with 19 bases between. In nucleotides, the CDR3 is TGTGCCACCCGAAGAAGGGGAAATGGGAACACTGAAGCTTTCTTT. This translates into CATRRRGNGNTEAFF.

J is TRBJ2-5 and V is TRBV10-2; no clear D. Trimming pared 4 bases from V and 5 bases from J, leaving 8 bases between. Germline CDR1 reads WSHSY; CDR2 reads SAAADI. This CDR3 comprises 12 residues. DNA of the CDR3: TGCGCCAGCAGTGGAACCCGGGAGACCCAGTACTTC. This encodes CASSGTRETQYF.

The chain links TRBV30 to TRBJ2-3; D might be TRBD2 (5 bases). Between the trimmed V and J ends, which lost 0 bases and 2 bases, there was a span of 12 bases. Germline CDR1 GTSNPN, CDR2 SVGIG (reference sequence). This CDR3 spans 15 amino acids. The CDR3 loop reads CAWSVSRGSTDTQYF. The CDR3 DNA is TGTGCCTGGAGTGTATCTCGGGGTTCCACAGATACGCAGTATTTT.

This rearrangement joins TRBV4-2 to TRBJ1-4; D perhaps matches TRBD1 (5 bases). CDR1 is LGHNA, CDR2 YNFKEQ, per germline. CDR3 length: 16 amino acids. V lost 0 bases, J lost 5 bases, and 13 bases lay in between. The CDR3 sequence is CASSQDIGGENEKLFF. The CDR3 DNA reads TGTGCCAGCAGCCAAGATATCGGGGGAGAAAATGAAAAACTGTTTTTT.

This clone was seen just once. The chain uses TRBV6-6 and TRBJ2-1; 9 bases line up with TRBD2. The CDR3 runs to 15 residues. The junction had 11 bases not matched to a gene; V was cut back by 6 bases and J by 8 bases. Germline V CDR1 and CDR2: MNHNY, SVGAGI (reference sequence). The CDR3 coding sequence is TGTGCCAGCAGGAAAAGTAGCGGGGGCCGTGATGAGCAGTTCTTC. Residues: CASRKSSGGRDEQFF.

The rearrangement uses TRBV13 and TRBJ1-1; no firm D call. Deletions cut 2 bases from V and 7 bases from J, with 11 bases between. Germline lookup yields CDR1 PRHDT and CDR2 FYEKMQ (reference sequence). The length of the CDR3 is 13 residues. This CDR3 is CASSLFRGFEAFF. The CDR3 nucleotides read TGTGCCAGCAGCTTATTCCGAGGTTTTGAAGCTTTCTTT.

The CDR3 loop reads CASSAPLDYYNTGELFF. CDR3 sequence (DNA): TGTGCCAGCAGCGCTCCGCTGGACTACTATAACACCGGGGAGCTGTTTTTT. The chain recombines TRBV11-2 with TRBJ2-2, with D perhaps matching TRBD2 (6 bases). The germline V gene has CDR1 SGHAT and CDR2 FQNNGV. This CDR3 comprises 17 residues. Trimming shortened V by 5 bases and J by 2 bases, and 18 bases separated the two germline ends.

The CDR3 bases are TGCGCCAGCAGCTTGGTTGCGGGACAGGGAACCGAGCAGTACTTC. This gives the protein CASSLVAGQGTEQYF. This chain joins TRBV5-1 and TRBJ2-7, with TRBD1 matching 9 bases. Trimming at V came to 0 bases and at J to 6 bases, leaving 7 bases not matched to a gene. Per germline, CDR1 SGHRS and CDR2 YFSETQ. This CDR3 contains 15 residues.

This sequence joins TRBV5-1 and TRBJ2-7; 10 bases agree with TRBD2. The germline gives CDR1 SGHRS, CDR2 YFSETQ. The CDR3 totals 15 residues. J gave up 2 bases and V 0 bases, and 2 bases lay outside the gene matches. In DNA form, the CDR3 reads TGCGCCAGCAGCTTGGCTAGCGGGGGTGCCTACGAGCAGTACTTC. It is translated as CASSLASGGAYEQYF.

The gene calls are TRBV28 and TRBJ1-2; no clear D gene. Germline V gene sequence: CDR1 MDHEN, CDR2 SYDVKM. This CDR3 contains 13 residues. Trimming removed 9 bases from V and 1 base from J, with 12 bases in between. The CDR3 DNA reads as TGTGCCAGTAGCGAGGGAATTAACTATGGCTACACCTTC. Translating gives CASSEGINYGYTF.

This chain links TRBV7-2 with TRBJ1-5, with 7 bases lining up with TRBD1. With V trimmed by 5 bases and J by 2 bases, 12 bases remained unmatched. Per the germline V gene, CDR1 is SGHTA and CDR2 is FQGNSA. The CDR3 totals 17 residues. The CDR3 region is CASSPGPDRWGNQPQHF. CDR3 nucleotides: TGTGCCAGCAGCCCCGGTCCGGACAGGTGGGGCAATCAGCCCCAGCATTTT.

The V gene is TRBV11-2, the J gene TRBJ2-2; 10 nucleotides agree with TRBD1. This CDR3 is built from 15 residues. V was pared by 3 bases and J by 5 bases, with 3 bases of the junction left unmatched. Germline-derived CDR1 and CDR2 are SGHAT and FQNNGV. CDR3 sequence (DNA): TGTGCCAGCAGCTTGACAGGGGGCGAAACCGGGGAGCTGTTTTTT. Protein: CASSLTGGETGELFF.

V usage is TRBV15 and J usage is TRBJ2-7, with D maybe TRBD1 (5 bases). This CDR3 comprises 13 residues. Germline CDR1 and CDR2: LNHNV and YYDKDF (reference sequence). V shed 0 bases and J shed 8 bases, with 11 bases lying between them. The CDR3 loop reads CATSRDVREQQYF. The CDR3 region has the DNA TGTGCCACCAGCAGAGATGTCAGGGAACAGCAGTACTTC.

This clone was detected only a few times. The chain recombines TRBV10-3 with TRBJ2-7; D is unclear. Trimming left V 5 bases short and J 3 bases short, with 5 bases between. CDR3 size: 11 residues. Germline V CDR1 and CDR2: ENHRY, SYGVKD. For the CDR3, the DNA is TGTGCCATCAGTCGAGACTACGAGCAGTACTTC. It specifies CAISRDYEQYF.

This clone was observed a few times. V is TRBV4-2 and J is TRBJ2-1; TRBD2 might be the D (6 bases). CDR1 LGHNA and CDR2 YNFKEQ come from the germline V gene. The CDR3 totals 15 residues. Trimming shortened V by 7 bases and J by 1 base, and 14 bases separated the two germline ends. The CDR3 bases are TGTGCCAGCACATCGGGACTCCGATCCTACAATGAGCAGTTCTTC. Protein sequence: CASTSGLRSYNEQFF.

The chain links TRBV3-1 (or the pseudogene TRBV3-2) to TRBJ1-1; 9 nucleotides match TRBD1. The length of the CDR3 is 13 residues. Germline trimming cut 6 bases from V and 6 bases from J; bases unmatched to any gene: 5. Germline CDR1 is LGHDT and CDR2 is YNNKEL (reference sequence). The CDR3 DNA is TGTGCCAGCAGATTGGGACAGGGCGCTGAAGCTTTCTTT. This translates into CASRLGQGAEAFF.

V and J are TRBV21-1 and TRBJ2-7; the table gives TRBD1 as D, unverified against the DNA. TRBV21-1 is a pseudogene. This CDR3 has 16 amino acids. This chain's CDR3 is CASSTHTGTGAIEQYF. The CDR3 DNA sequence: TGTGCCAGCAGCACCCACACCGGGACAGGAGCCATCGAGCAGTACTTC.